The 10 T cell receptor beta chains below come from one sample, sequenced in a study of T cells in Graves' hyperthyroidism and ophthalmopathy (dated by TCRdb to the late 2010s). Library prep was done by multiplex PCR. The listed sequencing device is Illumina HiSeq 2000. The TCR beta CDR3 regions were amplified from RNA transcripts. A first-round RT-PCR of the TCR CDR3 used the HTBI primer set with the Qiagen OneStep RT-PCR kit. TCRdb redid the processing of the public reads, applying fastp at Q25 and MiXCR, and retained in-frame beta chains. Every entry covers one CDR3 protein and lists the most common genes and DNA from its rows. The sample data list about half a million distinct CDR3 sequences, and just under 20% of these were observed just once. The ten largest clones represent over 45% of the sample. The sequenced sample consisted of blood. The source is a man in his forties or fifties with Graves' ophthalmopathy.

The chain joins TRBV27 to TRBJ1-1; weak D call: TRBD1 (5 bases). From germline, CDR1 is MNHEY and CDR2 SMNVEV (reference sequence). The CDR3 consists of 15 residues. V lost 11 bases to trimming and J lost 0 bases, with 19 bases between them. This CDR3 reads CAGRSGSGVNTEAFF. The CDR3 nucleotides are TGTGCCGGCCGTTCCGGTTCGGGGGTGAACACTGAAGCTTTCTTT.

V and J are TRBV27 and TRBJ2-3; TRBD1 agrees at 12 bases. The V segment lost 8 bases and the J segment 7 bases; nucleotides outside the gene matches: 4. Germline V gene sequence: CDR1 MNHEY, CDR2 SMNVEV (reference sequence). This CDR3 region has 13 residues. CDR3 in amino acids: CASGTGGWNTQYF. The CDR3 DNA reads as TGTGCCAGCGGGACAGGGGGCTGGAATACGCAGTATTTT.

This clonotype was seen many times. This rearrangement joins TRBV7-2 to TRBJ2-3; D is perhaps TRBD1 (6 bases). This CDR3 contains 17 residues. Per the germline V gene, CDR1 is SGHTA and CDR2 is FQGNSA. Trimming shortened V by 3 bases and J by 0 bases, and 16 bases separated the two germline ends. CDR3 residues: CASSLGRGGKSTDTQYF. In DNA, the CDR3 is TGTGCCAGCAGCTTGGGCAGAGGGGGTAAAAGCACAGATACGCAGTATTTT.

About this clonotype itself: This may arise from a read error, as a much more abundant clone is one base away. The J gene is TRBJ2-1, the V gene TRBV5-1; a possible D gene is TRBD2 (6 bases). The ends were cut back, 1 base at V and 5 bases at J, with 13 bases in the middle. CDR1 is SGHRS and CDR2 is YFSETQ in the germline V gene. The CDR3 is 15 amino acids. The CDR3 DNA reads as TGCGCCAGCAGCTTGAATGCAGGGAGGAACAATGAGCAGTTCTTC. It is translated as CASSLNAGRNNEQFF.

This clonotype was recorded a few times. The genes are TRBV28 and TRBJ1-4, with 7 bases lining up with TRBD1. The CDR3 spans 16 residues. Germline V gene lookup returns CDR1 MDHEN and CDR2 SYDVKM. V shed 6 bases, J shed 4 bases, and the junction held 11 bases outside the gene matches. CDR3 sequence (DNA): TGTGCCAGCAGGAGACTCACAGGGGCGGATAATGAAAAACTGTTTTTT. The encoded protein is CASRRLTGADNEKLFF.

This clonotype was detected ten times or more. CDR3 sequence (DNA): TGTGCCACCTCGGGACTTGCCTACGAGCAGTACTTC. Translating it yields CATSGLAYEQYF. The chain is built from TRBV2 and TRBJ2-7; tentatively, D is TRBD2 (6 bases). The length of the CDR3 is 12 residues. Germline CDR1 reads SNHLY; CDR2 reads FYNNEI. V shed 10 bases and J shed 2 bases, with 12 bases lying between them.

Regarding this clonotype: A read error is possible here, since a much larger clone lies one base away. CDR3 sequence: CASSLHRNTEAFF. CDR3 nucleotides: TGTGCCAGCAGTCTCCACAGGAACACTGAAGCTTTCTTT. The chain combines TRBV6-1 with TRBJ1-1; D call uncertain. Trimming removed 5 bases at V and 1 base at J, with 8 bases between. This CDR3 comprises 13 residues. Germline CDR1 reads MNHNS; CDR2 reads SASEGT.

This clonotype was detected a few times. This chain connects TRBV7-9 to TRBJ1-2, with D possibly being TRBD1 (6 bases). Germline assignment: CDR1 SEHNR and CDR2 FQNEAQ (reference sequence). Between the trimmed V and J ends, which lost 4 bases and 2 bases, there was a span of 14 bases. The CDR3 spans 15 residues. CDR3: CASSSRDTSNYGYTF. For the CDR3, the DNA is TGTGCCAGCAGCTCTAGGGACACCTCGAACTATGGCTACACCTTC. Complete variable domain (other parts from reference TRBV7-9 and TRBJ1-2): DTGVSQNPRHKITKRGQNVTFRCDPISEHNRLYWYRQTLGQGPEFLTYFQNEAQLEKSRLLSDRFSAERPKGSFSTLEIQRTEQGDSAMYLCASSSRDTSNYGYTFGSGTRLTVV.

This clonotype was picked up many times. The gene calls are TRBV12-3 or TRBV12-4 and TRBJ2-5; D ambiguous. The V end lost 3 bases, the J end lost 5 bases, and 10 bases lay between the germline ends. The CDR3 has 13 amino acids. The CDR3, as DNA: TGTGCCAGCAGTTTTGTAGTGAAGGAGACCCAGTACTTC. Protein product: CASSFVVKETQYF.

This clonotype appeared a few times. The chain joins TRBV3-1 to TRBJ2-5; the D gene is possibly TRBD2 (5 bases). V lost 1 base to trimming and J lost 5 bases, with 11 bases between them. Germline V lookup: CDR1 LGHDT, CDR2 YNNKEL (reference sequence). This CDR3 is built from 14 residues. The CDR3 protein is CASSQAGSAETQYF. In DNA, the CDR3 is TGTGCCAGCAGCCAAGCGGGGTCGGCGGAGACCCAGTACTTC.